Presented here are 18 T cell receptor beta chains from one specimen sequenced in a study of blood T cell repertoires in COVID-19. Using immunoSEQ multiplex PCR, the repertoire was profiled, and TCRdb retains in-frame clones only, with some absent. The table lists around 140,000 clones, about four fifths of them singletons. Material for sequencing was peripheral blood. The receptors shown here come from a man younger than 40 with COVID-19, enrolled during active disease.

Only a few counts were recorded for this clone. The chain uses TRBV5-5 and TRBJ2-1; TRBD2 aligns across 9 bases. J lost 4 bases, V lost 3 bases, and 8 bases had no gene match. Germline loops: CDR1 SGHKS, CDR2 YYEKEE (reference sequence). The CDR3 sequence is 16 residues long. The DNA for the CDR3 is TGTGCCAGCAGCTCTACTTTAGCGGGAGAGTACAATGAGCAGTTCTTC. It is translated as CASSSTLAGEYNEQFF.

V usage is TRBV5-1 and J usage is TRBJ2-1, with 8 nucleotides matching TRBD2. In germline, CDR1 is SGHRS, CDR2 YFSETQ. The CDR3 has 16 amino acids. Trimming cost V 4 bases and J 2 bases; bases outside gene matches: 8. CDR3 sequence: CASSPRTSPAYNEQFF. In DNA form, the CDR3 reads TGCGCCAGCAGCCCCCGGACTAGCCCCGCCTACAATGAGCAGTTCTTC.

The chain joins TRBV10-3 to TRBJ2-1; 8 positions match TRBD2. Germline values: CDR1 ENHRY, CDR2 SYGVKD. The CDR3 runs to 13 residues. V dropped 2 bases and J dropped 13; count of bases not matched to a gene: 7. In DNA, the CDR3 is TGTGCCATCAGTGAGCGTCTAGCGGGCCCACAGTTCTTC. Its translation: CAISERLAGPQFF.

J is TRBJ1-6 and V is TRBV27, with 8 bases aligning to TRBD1. The J segment lost 10 bases and the V segment lost 4 bases, leaving 6 bases of the junction unmatched. The CDR3 extends over 14 amino acids. Germline assignment: CDR1 MNHEY and CDR2 SMNVEV (reference sequence). CDR3 sequence reads: CASSSQGAGSPLHF. The DNA of the CDR3 is TGTGCCAGCAGTTCCCAGGGGGCTGGCTCACCCCTCCACTTT.

V gene TRBV6-2 or TRBV6-3 combines with J gene TRBJ1-3; 7 bases are a match to TRBD1. This CDR3 region has 16 residues. Germline V CDR1 and CDR2: MNHEY, SVGEGT. J gave up 4 bases and V 6 bases, and 12 bases lay outside the gene matches. The CDR3: CASSRTYRGEGNTIYF. Written as DNA, the CDR3 is TGTGCCAGCAGCCGAACCTACAGGGGAGAAGGAAACACCATATATTTT.

The chain carries TRBV29-1 and TRBJ2-1; TRBD2 matches at 7 bases. The CDR3 sequence is 17 residues long. Per the germline V gene, CDR1 is SQVTM and CDR2 is ANQGSEA. Trimming removed 1 base from V and 4 bases from J; junction bases left unmatched: 13. The CDR3 nucleotides are TGCAGCGTTGAAGGGAAGGCGGGGGTGGCCAGATACAATGAGCAGTTCTTC. Residues: CSVEGKAGVARYNEQFF.

The chain combines TRBV5-5 with TRBJ2-7; no definite D call. Trimming removed 5 bases at V and 6 bases at J, with 12 bases between. Per the germline V gene, CDR1 is SGHKS and CDR2 is YYEKEE (reference sequence). The CDR3 length is 12 residues. The CDR3 DNA sequence: TGTGCCAGCAGTTATGAGTATTCCGAGCAGTACTTC. Protein product: CASSYEYSEQYF.

V is TRBV6-5 and J is TRBJ2-2, with D perhaps matching TRBD2 (5 bases). This CDR3 comprises 15 residues. Trimming left V 6 bases short and J 6 bases short, with 17 bases between. CDR1 is MNHEY, CDR2 SVGAGI, per germline. The CDR3 spells CASRSGKNSAGELFF. In nucleotides, the CDR3 is TGTGCCAGCAGATCGGGAAAGAATTCCGCCGGGGAGCTGTTTTTT.

This chain connects TRBV6-5 to TRBJ2-7; D may be TRBD1 (5 bases). The CDR3 length is 13 residues. CDR1 and CDR2 (germline): MNHEY, SVGAGI. V shed 6 bases and J shed 6 bases, with 15 bases lying between them. The CDR3 DNA is TGTGCCAGCAGCCTTCAAGGGGTAAGCGAGCAGTACTTC. Translation: CASSLQGVSEQYF.

The rearrangement links TRBV4-2 to TRBJ2-7; the D gene is possibly TRBD2 (5 bases). Trimming pared 4 bases from V and 2 bases from J, leaving 12 bases between. The CDR3 sequence is 14 residues long. Germline V CDR1 and CDR2: LGHNA, YNFKEQ. The CDR3 DNA is TGTGCCAGCAGCCCCACTAGTGGCCCCTACGAGCAGTACTTC. Translated, it gives CASSPTSGPYEQYF.

This clone appeared a few times. V is TRBV7-8 and J is TRBJ1-1; D possibly corresponds to TRBD1 (5 bases). Germline V lookup: CDR1 SGHVS, CDR2 FQNEAQ. Trimming pared 5 bases from V and 4 bases from J, leaving 14 bases between. The length of the CDR3 is 14 residues. The CDR3 coding sequence is TGTGCCAGCAGCCCTCGACAGATCGGCACTGAAGCTTTCTTT. Translating gives CASSPRQIGTEAFF.

The gene calls are TRBV9 and TRBJ2-5; 12 nucleotides agree with TRBD1. The CDR3 totals 17 residues. Trimming took 3 bases from V and 7 from J; bases not matched to a gene: 13. Germline V gene data show CDR1 as SGDLS and CDR2 as YYNGEE. For the CDR3, the DNA is TGTGCCAGCAGCGCAACTCCCGGGACAGGGGGCGAAGGGACCCAGTACTTC. Amino acid sequence: CASSATPGTGGEGTQYF.

This clone was detected a few times. This chain links TRBV19 with TRBJ1-2; 7 bases line up with TRBD1. Germline assignment: CDR1 LNHDA and CDR2 SQIVND (reference sequence). The CDR3 length is 14 residues. Germline trimming cut 4 bases from V and 4 bases from J; bases unmatched to any gene: 6. In DNA, the CDR3 is TGTGCCAGTAGTAGGCAGGGGGACGCCTATGGCTACACCTTC. Translating it yields CASSRQGDAYGYTF.

Concerning this clone itself: The same CDR3 is also encoded by other DNA sequences in this sample. V gene TRBV3-1 (or the pseudogene TRBV3-2) combines with J gene TRBJ2-7; weak D call: TRBD1 (6 bases). The V end lost 4 bases, the J end lost 3 bases, and 7 bases lay between the germline ends. The CDR3 consists of 12 residues. CDR1 and CDR2 from the germline V gene are LGHDT and YNNKEL (reference sequence). CDR3 amino acids: CASSRGGYEQYF. In DNA form, the CDR3 reads TGTGCCAGCAGCCGAGGGGGCTACGAGCAGTACTTC.

V usage is TRBV28 and J usage is TRBJ2-5; 7 nucleotides agree with TRBD1. This CDR3 contains 14 residues. Germline V gene lookup returns CDR1 MDHEN and CDR2 SYDVKM. With 5 bases clipped from V and 3 bases from J, the junction kept 6 bases outside the gene matches. The CDR3 DNA follows: TGTGCCAGCAGTCCCCTGGACAGGAAAGAGACCCAGTACTTC. Residues: CASSPLDRKETQYF.

This chain joins TRBV13 and TRBJ2-2; D perhaps matches TRBD1 (6 bases). Germline-derived CDR1 and CDR2 are PRHDT and FYEKMQ (reference sequence). The CDR3 loop spans 15 amino acids. Trimming removed 5 bases at V and 1 base at J, with 11 bases between. CDR3 nucleotide sequence: TGTGCCAGCAGCAGACCGACAGGGAACACCGGGGAGCTGTTTTTT. It translates to CASSRPTGNTGELFF. Variable domain in full (rest from reference TRBV13 and TRBJ2-2): AAGVIQSPRHLIKEKRETATLKCYPIPRHDTVYWYQQGPGQDPQFLISFYEKMQSDKGSIPDRFSAQQFSDYHSELNMSSLELGDSALYFCASSRPTGNTGELFFGEGSRLTVL.

This clone has just one count. The V call is TRBV27, the J call TRBJ2-3, with D possibly being TRBD2 (6 bases). The germline V gene encodes CDR1 MNHEY and CDR2 SMNVEV (reference sequence). This CDR3 comprises 14 residues. The germline V and J ends were trimmed by 6 bases and 2 bases, with 12 bases remaining between them. The DNA for the CDR3 is TGTGCCAGCAGCCTTGAGCGGGTCACAGATACGCAGTATTTT. Amino acids: CASSLERVTDTQYF.

Only one count was recorded for this clone. The V call is TRBV21-1, the J call TRBJ1-5. TRBV21-1 is a recognized pseudogene. The CDR3 length is 19 residues. In DNA, the CDR3 is TGTGCCAGCAGCAAAAAGGGGGAAAGGGCGGTTCGGGAGGGTCAGCCCCAGCATTTT. It encodes CASSKKGERAVREGQPQHF.